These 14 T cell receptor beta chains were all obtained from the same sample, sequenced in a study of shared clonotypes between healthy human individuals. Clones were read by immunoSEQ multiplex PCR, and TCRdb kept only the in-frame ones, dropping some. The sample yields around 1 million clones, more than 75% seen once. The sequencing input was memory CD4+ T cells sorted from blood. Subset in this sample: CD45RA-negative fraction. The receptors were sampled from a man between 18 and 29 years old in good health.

Here the CDR3 reads CASGGRGRGETQYF. DNA of the CDR3: TGCGCCAGCGGGGGCAGGGGTCGTGGAGAGACCCAGTACTTC. This sequence joins TRBV4-3 and TRBJ2-5; D might be TRBD1 (6 bases). Germline assignment: CDR1 LGHNA and CDR2 YSLEER. CDR3 length: 14 amino acids. V lost 8 bases to trimming and J lost 4 bases, with 17 bases between them.

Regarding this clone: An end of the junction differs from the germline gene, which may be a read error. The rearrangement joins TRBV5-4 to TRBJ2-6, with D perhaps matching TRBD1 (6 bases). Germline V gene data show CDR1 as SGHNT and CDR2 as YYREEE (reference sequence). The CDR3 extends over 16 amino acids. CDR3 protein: CATSRGSKSGANVLTF. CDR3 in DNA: TGTGCCACCAGCAGGGGAAGCAAATCTGGGGCCAACGTCCTGACTTTC.

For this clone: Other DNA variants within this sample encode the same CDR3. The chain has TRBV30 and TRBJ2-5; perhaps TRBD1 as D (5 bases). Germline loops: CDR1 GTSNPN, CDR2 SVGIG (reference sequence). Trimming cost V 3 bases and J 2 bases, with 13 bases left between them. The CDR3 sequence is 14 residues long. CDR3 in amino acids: CAWSVRAGQETQYF. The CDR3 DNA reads TGTGCCTGGAGCGTAAGGGCAGGGCAAGAGACCCAGTACTTC.

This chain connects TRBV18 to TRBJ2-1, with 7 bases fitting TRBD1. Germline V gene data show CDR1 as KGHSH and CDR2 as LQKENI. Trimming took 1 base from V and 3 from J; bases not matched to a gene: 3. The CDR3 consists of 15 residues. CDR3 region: CASSPRGQLYNEQFF. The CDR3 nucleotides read TGTGCCAGCTCACCACGGGGACAGCTCTACAATGAGCAGTTCTTC.

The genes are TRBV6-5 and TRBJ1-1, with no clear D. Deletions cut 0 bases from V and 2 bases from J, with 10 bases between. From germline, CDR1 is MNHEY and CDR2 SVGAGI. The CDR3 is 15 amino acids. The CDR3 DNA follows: TGTGCCAGCAGTTACTCGTTCCAGCCTAACACTGAAGCTTTCTTT. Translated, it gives CASSYSFQPNTEAFF.

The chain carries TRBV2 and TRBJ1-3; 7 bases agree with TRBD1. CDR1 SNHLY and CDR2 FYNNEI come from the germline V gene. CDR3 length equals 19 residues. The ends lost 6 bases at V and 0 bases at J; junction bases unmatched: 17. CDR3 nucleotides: TGTGCCAGCAGCGTACCGGGACAGTTAGACCCAAGCTCTGGAAACACCATATATTTT. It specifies CASSVPGQLDPSSGNTIYF.

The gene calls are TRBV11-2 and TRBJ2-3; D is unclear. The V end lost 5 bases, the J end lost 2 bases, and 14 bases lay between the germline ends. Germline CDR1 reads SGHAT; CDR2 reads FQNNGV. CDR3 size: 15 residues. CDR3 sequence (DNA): TGTGCCAGCAGCCTGCAGATTCAGGCCACAGATACGCAGTATTTT. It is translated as CASSLQIQATDTQYF.

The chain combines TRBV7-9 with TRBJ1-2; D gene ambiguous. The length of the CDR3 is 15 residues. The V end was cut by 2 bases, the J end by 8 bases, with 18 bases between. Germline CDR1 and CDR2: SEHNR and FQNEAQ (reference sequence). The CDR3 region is CASSLSLQAVWGYTF. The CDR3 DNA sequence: TGTGCCAGCAGCTTAAGCTTGCAGGCTGTTTGGGGCTACACCTTC.

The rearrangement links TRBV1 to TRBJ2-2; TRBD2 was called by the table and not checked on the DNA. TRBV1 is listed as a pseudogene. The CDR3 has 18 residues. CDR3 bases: TGCACCAGCGCCCCCGCATTGCATAGCGGGAGAAACACCGGGGAGCTGTTTTTT. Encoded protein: CTSAPALHSGRNTGELFF.

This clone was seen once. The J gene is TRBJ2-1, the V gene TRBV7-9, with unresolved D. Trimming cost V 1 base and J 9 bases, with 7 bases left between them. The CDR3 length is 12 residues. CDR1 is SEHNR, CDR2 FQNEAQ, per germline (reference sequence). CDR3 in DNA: TGTGCCAGCAGCTTAGACGTTGGTGAGCAGTTCTTC. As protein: CASSLDVGEQFF.

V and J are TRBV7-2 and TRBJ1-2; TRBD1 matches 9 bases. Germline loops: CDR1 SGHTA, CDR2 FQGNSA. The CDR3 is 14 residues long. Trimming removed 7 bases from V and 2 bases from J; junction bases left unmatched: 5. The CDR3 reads CASIRTGENYGYTF. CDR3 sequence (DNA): TGTGCCAGCATCCGGACAGGGGAAAACTATGGCTACACCTTC.

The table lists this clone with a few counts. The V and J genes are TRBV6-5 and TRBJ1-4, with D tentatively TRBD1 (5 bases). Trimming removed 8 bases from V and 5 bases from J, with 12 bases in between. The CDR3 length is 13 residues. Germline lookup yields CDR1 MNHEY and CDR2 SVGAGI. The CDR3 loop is CASRDGGNEKLFF. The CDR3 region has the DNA TGTGCCAGCCGCGATGGGGGAAATGAAAAACTGTTTTTT.

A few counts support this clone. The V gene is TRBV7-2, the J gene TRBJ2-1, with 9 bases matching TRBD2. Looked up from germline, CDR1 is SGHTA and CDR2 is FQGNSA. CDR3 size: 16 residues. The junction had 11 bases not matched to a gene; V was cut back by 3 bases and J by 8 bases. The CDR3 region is CASSFGLAGSRDEQFF. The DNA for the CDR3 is TGTGCCAGCAGCTTTGGTCTAGCGGGATCAAGGGATGAGCAGTTCTTC.

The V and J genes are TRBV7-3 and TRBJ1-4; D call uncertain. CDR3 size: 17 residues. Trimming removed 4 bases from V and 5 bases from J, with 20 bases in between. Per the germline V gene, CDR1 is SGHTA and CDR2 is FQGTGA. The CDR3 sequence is CASSSHAFPGINEKLFF. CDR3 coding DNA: TGTGCCAGCAGCTCCCATGCTTTCCCGGGGATCAATGAAAAACTGTTTTTT.